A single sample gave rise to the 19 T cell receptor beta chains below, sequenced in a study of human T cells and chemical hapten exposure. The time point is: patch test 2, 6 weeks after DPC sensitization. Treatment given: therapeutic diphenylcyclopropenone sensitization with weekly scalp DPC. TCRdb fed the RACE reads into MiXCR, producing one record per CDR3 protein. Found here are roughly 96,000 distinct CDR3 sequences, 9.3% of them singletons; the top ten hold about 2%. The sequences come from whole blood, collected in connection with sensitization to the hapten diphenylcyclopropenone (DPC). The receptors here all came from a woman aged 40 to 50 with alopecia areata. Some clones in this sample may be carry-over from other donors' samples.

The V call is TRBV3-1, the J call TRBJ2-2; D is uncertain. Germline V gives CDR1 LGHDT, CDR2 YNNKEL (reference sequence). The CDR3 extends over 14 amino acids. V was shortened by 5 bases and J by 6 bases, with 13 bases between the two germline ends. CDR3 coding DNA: TGTGCCAGCAGCATTTATGTTAGTCCCGGGGAGCTGTTTTTT. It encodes CASSIYVSPGELFF.

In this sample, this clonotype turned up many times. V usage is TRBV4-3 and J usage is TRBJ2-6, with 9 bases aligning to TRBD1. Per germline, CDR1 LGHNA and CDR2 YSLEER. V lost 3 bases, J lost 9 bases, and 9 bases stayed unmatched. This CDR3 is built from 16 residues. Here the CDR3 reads CASSQLTGQGLNVLTF. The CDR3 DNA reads TGCGCCAGCAGCCAGCTTACGGGACAGGGTCTCAACGTCCTGACTTTC.

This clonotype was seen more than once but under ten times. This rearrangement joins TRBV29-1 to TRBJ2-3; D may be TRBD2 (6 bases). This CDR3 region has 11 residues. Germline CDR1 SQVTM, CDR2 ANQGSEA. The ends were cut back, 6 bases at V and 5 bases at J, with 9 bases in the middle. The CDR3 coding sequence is TGCAGCGTCCGGGGAGGAGATACGCAGTATTTT. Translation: CSVRGGDTQYF.

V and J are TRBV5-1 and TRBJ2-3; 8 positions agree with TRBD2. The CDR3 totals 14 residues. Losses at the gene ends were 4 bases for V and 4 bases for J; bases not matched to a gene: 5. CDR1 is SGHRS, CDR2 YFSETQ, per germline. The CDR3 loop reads CASSAAGVSDTQYF. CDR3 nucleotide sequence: TGCGCCAGCAGCGCAGCGGGAGTCTCAGATACGCAGTATTTT.

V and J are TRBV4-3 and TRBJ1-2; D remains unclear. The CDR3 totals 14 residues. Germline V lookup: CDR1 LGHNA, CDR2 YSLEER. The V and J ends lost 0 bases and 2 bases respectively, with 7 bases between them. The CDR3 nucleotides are TGCGCCAGCAGCCAAGATTTAACCAACTATGGCTACACCTTC. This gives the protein CASSQDLTNYGYTF.

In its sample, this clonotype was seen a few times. The chain's CDR3 is CSARDLGLDYGEQFF. In DNA, the CDR3 is TGCAGTGCTAGAGATCTGGGACTAGATTACGGTGAGCAGTTCTTC. The chain has TRBV20-1 and TRBJ2-1; 8 nucleotides align to TRBD2. Germline V gives CDR1 DFQATT, CDR2 SNEGSKA (reference sequence). J was trimmed by 9 bases and V by 0 bases; bases with no gene match: 10. This CDR3 has 15 amino acids.

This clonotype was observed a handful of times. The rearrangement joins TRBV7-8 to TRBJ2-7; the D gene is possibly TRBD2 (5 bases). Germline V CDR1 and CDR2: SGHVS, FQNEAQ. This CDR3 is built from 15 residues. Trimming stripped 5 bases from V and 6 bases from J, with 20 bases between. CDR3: CASSHNSVAPLEQYF. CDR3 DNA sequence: TGTGCCAGCAGCCACAATAGCGTCGCGCCGCTCGAGCAGTACTTC.

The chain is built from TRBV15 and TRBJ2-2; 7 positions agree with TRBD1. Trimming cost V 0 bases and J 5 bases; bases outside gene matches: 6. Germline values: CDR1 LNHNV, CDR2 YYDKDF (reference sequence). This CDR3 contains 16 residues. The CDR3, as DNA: TGTGCCACCAGCAGAGAACAGGGGCGAAGGACCGGGGAGCTGTTTTTT. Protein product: CATSREQGRRTGELFF.

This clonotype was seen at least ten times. Written as DNA, the CDR3 is TGTGCCAGCAGCGCGACAGGGTTCCTAGCGAAATCCCGAAACATTCAGTACTTC. Its protein is CASSATGFLAKSRNIQYF. V usage is TRBV7-8 and J usage is TRBJ2-4; maybe TRBD1 (7 bases). Germline V lookup: CDR1 SGHVS, CDR2 FQNEAQ. CDR3 size: 18 residues. Trimming cost V 5 bases and J 6 bases, with 26 bases left between them.

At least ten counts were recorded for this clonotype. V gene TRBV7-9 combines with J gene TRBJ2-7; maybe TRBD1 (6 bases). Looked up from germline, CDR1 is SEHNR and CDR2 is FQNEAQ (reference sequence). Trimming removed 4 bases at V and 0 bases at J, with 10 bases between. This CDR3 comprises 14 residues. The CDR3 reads CASSSYRDSYEQYF. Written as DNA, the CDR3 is TGTGCCAGCAGCTCCTACAGGGACTCCTACGAGCAGTACTTC.

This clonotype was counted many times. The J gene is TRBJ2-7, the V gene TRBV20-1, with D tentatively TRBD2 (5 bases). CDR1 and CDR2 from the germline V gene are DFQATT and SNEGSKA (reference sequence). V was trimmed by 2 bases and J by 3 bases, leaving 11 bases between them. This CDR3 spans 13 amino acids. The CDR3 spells CSARKVAGYEQYF. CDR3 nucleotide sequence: TGCAGTGCTAGAAAGGTCGCGGGCTACGAGCAGTACTTC.

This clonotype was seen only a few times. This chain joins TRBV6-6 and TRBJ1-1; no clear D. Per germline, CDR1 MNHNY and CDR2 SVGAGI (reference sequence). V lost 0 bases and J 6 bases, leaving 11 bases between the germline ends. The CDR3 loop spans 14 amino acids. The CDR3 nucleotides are TGTGCCAGCAGTTACTCGAGGACTGATGCTGAAGCTTTCTTT. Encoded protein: CASSYSRTDAEAFF.

CDR3 coding DNA: TGTGCCAGCAGTTTGGCAACAGGGGGCAGATACGAGCAGTACTTC. Protein: CASSLATGGRYEQYF. The V and J genes are TRBV28 and TRBJ2-7; 9 bases agree with TRBD1. There are 15 residues in the CDR3. Per the germline V gene, CDR1 is MDHEN and CDR2 is SYDVKM. J lost 4 bases, V lost 3 bases, and 7 bases had no gene match.

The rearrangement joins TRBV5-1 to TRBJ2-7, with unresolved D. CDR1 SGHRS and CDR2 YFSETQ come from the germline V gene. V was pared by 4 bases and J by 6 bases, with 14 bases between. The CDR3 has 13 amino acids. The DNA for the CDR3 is TGCGCCAGCAGCGCCTACGCAGGCCCCGAGCAGTACTTC. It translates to CASSAYAGPEQYF.

CDR3 sequence reads: CSARETRAFGGELFF. The CDR3 DNA reads as TGCAGTGCTAGAGAGACTAGGGCCTTCGGAGGGGAGCTGTTTTTT. The rearrangement joins TRBV20-1 to TRBJ2-2, with D possibly matching TRBD2 (6 bases). Germline V gene sequence: CDR1 DFQATT, CDR2 SNEGSKA (reference sequence). V was trimmed by 0 bases and J by 8 bases, leaving 16 bases between them. The CDR3 is 15 residues long.

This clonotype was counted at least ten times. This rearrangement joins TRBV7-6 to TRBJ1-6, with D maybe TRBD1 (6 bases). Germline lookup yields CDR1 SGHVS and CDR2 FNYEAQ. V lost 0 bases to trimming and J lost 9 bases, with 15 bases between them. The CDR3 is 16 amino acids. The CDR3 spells CASSLADRGLGSPLHF. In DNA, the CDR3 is TGTGCCAGCAGCTTAGCCGATCGGGGGCTGGGTTCACCCCTCCACTTT.

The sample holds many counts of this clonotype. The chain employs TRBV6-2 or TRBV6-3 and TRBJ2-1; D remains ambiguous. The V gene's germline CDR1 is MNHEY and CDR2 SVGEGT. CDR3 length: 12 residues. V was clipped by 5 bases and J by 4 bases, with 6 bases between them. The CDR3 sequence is CASSAEYNEQFF. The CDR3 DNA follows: TGTGCCAGCAGTGCTGAGTACAATGAGCAGTTCTTC.

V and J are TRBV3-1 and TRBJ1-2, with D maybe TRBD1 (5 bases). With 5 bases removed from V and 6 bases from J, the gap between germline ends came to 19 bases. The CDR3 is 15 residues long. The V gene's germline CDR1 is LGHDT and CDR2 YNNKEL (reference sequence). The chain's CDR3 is CASSFPGRAQDGYTF. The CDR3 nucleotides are TGTGCCAGCAGCTTTCCAGGGAGGGCCCAGGATGGCTACACCTTC.

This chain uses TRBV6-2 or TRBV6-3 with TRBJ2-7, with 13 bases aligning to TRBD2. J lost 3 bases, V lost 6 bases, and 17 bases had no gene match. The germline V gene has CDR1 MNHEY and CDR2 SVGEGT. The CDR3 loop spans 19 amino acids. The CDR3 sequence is CASSPFLGTSGMINYEQYF. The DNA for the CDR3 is TGTGCCAGCAGCCCGTTCCTGGGGACTAGCGGGATGATAAACTACGAGCAGTACTTC.